This entry is about one T cell receptor (beta chain). Germline CDR1 is SGHRS and CDR2 is YFSETQ. V lost 4 bases and J lost 4; bases outside the gene matches: 12. The CDR3 spans 18 residues. Original handling: Reference gene primer amplification gave nucleated cell count estimates. The data were produced by immunoSEQ multiplex PCR, yet TCRdb's version contains in-frame clones alone and is incomplete. That table furnishes V, J and clone size, whereas the DNA furnished D and trimming. This table has 300,000 or so clones, 80% to 90% appearing once. These data are taken from a study of blood T cell repertoires in COVID-19. Across the study: Whether acute or convalescent, the COVID-19 samples came from the United States, Italy and Spain. T cells, B-cell-depleted T cells, or PBMCs supplied cDNA or gDNA.

The sequence was obtained from a woman aged 40 to 49 with acute COVID-19. This rearrangement joins TRBV5-1 to TRBJ2-3; 13 nucleotides line up with TRBD2. The specimen sequenced was PBMCs or T cells enriched from blood (not recorded which). CDR3 DNA: TGCGCCAGCAGCCAAACTAGCGGGAGGGCCCTCGGGGCAGATACGCAGTATTTT. Translation: CASSQTSGRALGADTQYF.